Listed below are T cell receptor beta chains from one sample, sequenced in a study of low-dose radiotherapy and immunotherapy resistance in tumors. TCRdb called the reads again in MiXCR, with one record for every CDR3 protein. The sample carries 31,000 or so distinct CDR3 sequences, approximately 49% recorded once. The input for sequencing was PBMCs, taken after low-dose radiotherapy plus immunotherapy. The receptors shown here come from a male donor with gallbladder cancer. The CDR3 runs from the conserved cysteine through the conserved F or W. The order of the fields is clone size, D gene, CDR3 length, J gene, V gene, CDR3 DNA, CDR3 protein. D genes are given only for firm matches. Size values are once, few and many counts, or a class for expanded clones, and some rows have none.

clone_size: many
d_call: .
cdr3_length: 14
j_call: TRBJ1-3
v_call: TRBV30
cdr3_nt: TGTGCCTGGACAGGAGGGTTTGTTGGAAACACCATATATTTT
cdr3_aa: CAWTGGFVGNTIYF

clone_size: .
d_call: .
cdr3_length: 17
j_call: TRBJ2-2
v_call: TRBV5-1
cdr3_nt: .
cdr3_aa: CASSFRTGLGTGELFFF

clone_size: .
d_call: .
cdr3_length: 12
j_call: TRBJ1-2
v_call: TRBV5-1
cdr3_nt: TGCGCCAGCAGCCCAACGAACTATGGCTACACCTTC
cdr3_aa: CASSPTNYGYTF

clone_size: once
d_call: .
cdr3_length: 11
j_call: TRBJ2-1
v_call: TRBV27
cdr3_nt: TGTGCCAGCATGGGCGGTGATGAGCAGTTCTTC
cdr3_aa: CASMGGDEQFF

clone_size: .
d_call: .
cdr3_length: 14
j_call: TRBJ1-2
v_call: TRBV4-1
cdr3_nt: TGCGCCAGCAGCCAAGATTCCGGGACCTATGGCTACACCTTC
cdr3_aa: CASSQDSGTYGYTF

clone_size: .
d_call: TRBD1
cdr3_length: 14
j_call: TRBJ1-2
v_call: TRBV5-1
cdr3_nt: TGCGCCAGCAGCCCCATACAGGGGGCGCGGGGCTACACCTTC
cdr3_aa: CASSPIQGARGYTF

clone_size: .
d_call: TRBD2
cdr3_length: 13
j_call: TRBJ2-7
v_call: TRBV2
cdr3_nt: TGTGCCAGCAGAGGTCTAGCGGGCTACGAGCAGTACTTC
cdr3_aa: CASRGLAGYEQYF

clone_size: medium-sized
d_call: .
cdr3_length: 15
j_call: TRBJ2-1
v_call: TRBV6-2/TRBV6-3
cdr3_nt: TGTGCCAGCAGCGTGTTGGGGGGTAGCTACAATGAGCAGTTCTTC
cdr3_aa: CASSVLGGSYNEQFF

clone_size: medium-sized
d_call: .
cdr3_length: 13
j_call: TRBJ2-7
v_call: TRBV2
cdr3_nt: TGTGCCAGCAGTAACAGGGTCCTCCACGAGCAGTACTTC
cdr3_aa: CASSNRVLHEQYF

clone_size: .
d_call: .
cdr3_length: 13
j_call: TRBJ2-7
v_call: TRBV16
cdr3_nt: TGTGCCAGCAGCCCACAGGCCAGGGGCGAGCAGTACTTC
cdr3_aa: CASSPQARGEQYF

clone_size: few
d_call: TRBD1
cdr3_length: 14
j_call: TRBJ1-1
v_call: TRBV7-2
cdr3_nt: TGTGCCAGCAGTAGGACAGGGGTCTCAACTGAAGCTTTCTTT
cdr3_aa: CASSRTGVSTEAFF

clone_size: .
d_call: .
cdr3_length: 13
j_call: TRBJ2-2
v_call: TRBV29-1
cdr3_nt: TGCAGCGTTGTAAAAGAGAACACCGGGGAGCTGTTTTTT
cdr3_aa: CSVVKENTGELFF

clone_size: .
d_call: .
cdr3_length: 13
j_call: TRBJ1-1
v_call: TRBV12-3/TRBV12-4
cdr3_nt: TGTGCCAGCAGTTTAGCAGCGGTCACTGAAGCTTTCTTT
cdr3_aa: CASSLAAVTEAFF

clone_size: medium-sized
d_call: TRBD2
cdr3_length: 15
j_call: TRBJ2-1
v_call: TRBV20-1
cdr3_nt: TGCAGTGCCGCCGCGGCGGGAGGCCCGCGGAGTGAGCAGTTCTTC
cdr3_aa: CSAAAAGGPRSEQFF

clone_size: .
d_call: TRBD1
cdr3_length: 15
j_call: TRBJ2-7
v_call: TRBV10-3
cdr3_nt: TGTGCCATCAGTGGGATTGATGGACAGGCCTACGAGCAGTACTTC
cdr3_aa: CAISGIDGQAYEQYF

clone_size: .
d_call: .
cdr3_length: 19
j_call: TRBJ2-2
v_call: TRBV9
cdr3_nt: .
cdr3_aa: CASSAQVNTGELFFFFFFF

clone_size: .
d_call: .
cdr3_length: 13
j_call: TRBJ2-7
v_call: TRBV6-2/TRBV6-3
cdr3_nt: TGTGCCACCCGACAGGGAGCGGGCCTCGAGCAGTACTTC
cdr3_aa: CATRQGAGLEQYF

clone_size: .
d_call: .
cdr3_length: 12
j_call: TRBJ2-7
v_call: TRBV2
cdr3_nt: TGTGCCAGCAGGGCAGACTCCTACGAGCAGTACTTC
cdr3_aa: CASRADSYEQYF

clone_size: .
d_call: .
cdr3_length: 14
j_call: TRBJ1-4
v_call: TRBV5-1
cdr3_nt: TGCGCCAGCAGCTTGGCGGGGAAGGGCGAAAAACTGTTTTTT
cdr3_aa: CASSLAGKGEKLFF

clone_size: .
d_call: TRBD2
cdr3_length: 16
j_call: TRBJ2-2
v_call: TRBV10-3
cdr3_nt: TGTGCCATCAGTGACGCTAGCGGGAGAAATACCGGGGAGCTGTTTTTT
cdr3_aa: CAISDASGRNTGELFF

clone_size: many
d_call: .
cdr3_length: 14
j_call: TRBJ2-3
v_call: TRBV7-2
cdr3_nt: TGTGCCAGCATCCCGACTGCGAGCACAGATACGCAGTATTTT
cdr3_aa: CASIPTASTDTQYF

clone_size: few
d_call: TRBD2
cdr3_length: 13
j_call: TRBJ2-1
v_call: TRBV15
cdr3_nt: TGTGCCACCAGAGGCGCGGGAGGTAATGAGCAGTTCTTC
cdr3_aa: CATRGAGGNEQFF

clone_size: .
d_call: TRBD2
cdr3_length: 19
j_call: TRBJ2-1
v_call: TRBV7-2
cdr3_nt: TGTGCCAGCAGCTTAGTGTCTGGTAGCGGGAGTGCCCCCTACAATGAGCAGTTCTTC
cdr3_aa: CASSLVSGSGSAPYNEQFF

clone_size: many
d_call: TRBD1
cdr3_length: 15
j_call: TRBJ2-3
v_call: TRBV7-2
cdr3_nt: TGTGCCAGCAGCTTGGGCAGGGGGCCAGCAGATACGCAGTATTTT
cdr3_aa: CASSLGRGPADTQYF

clone_size: medium-sized
d_call: .
cdr3_length: 14
j_call: TRBJ2-7
v_call: TRBV7-9
cdr3_nt: TGTGCCAGCAGCTTAGCAGGAGCCTACTACGAGCAGTACTTC
cdr3_aa: CASSLAGAYYEQYF

clone_size: many
d_call: .
cdr3_length: 13
j_call: TRBJ2-7
v_call: TRBV18
cdr3_nt: TGTGCCAGCTCACAAGGACGGGACTACGAGCAGTACTTC
cdr3_aa: CASSQGRDYEQYF

clone_size: .
d_call: .
cdr3_length: 13
j_call: TRBJ2-2
v_call: TRBV12-3/TRBV12-4
cdr3_nt: TGTGCCAGCAGCAGCTGGGACACCGGGGAGCTGTTTTTT
cdr3_aa: CASSSWDTGELFF

clone_size: once
d_call: TRBD2
cdr3_length: 18
j_call: TRBJ2-1
v_call: TRBV20-1
cdr3_nt: TGCAGTGCTAGAGATAGGTCGGGACTAGCGGCCTCCTACAATGAGCAGTTCTTC
cdr3_aa: CSARDRSGLAASYNEQFF

clone_size: many
d_call: .
cdr3_length: 13
j_call: TRBJ1-1
v_call: TRBV30
cdr3_nt: TGTGCCTGGAGTGTAAAATCGGTCCCAGTGGCTTTCTTT
cdr3_aa: CAWSVKSVPVAFF

clone_size: many
d_call: .
cdr3_length: 12
j_call: TRBJ2-1
v_call: TRBV7-2
cdr3_nt: TGTGCCAGCAGCTTAGTGGTCAGTGAGCAGTTCTTC
cdr3_aa: CASSLVVSEQFF

clone_size: .
d_call: .
cdr3_length: 14
j_call: TRBJ2-1
v_call: TRBV5-4
cdr3_nt: TGTGCCAGCAGCCTGATTCAGGCGGGGTATGAGCAGTTCTTC
cdr3_aa: CASSLIQAGYEQFF

clone_size: few
d_call: TRBD1
cdr3_length: 16
j_call: TRBJ1-5
v_call: TRBV7-2
cdr3_nt: TGTGCCAGCAGCTTAGCAGGGACAGGGAACTATCAGCCCCAGCATTTT
cdr3_aa: CASSLAGTGNYQPQHF

clone_size: .
d_call: .
cdr3_length: 16
j_call: TRBJ2-2
v_call: TRBV9
cdr3_nt: .
cdr3_aa: CASSLVGLPTPGSCFF

clone_size: medium-sized
d_call: TRBD1
cdr3_length: 14
j_call: TRBJ1-2
v_call: TRBV28
cdr3_nt: TGTGCCAGCAGCTCCGGGACAGGGGGCCATGGCTACACCTTC
cdr3_aa: CASSSGTGGHGYTF

clone_size: many
d_call: .
cdr3_length: 17
j_call: TRBJ1-5
v_call: TRBV20-1
cdr3_nt: TGCAGTGCTGTTGGGTTGGGGGGCGGGGGGGACAATCAGCCCCAGCATTTT
cdr3_aa: CSAVGLGGGGDNQPQHF

clone_size: once
d_call: TRBD1
cdr3_length: 13
j_call: TRBJ2-7
v_call: TRBV3-1
cdr3_nt: TGTGCCAGCACCCCGGGACAGGGTGGGGAGCAGTACTTC
cdr3_aa: CASTPGQGGEQYF

clone_size: few
d_call: TRBD1
cdr3_length: 15
j_call: TRBJ2-3
v_call: TRBV3-1
cdr3_nt: TGTGCCAGCAGCAGCCGGGACAGGGGCACAGATACGCAGTATTTT
cdr3_aa: CASSSRDRGTDTQYF

clone_size: .
d_call: .
cdr3_length: 15
j_call: TRBJ2-5
v_call: TRBV6-5
cdr3_nt: TGTGCCAGCAGTTACTCTTCTAGCAATCAAGAGACCCAGTACTTC
cdr3_aa: CASSYSSSNQETQYF

clone_size: .
d_call: .
cdr3_length: 13
j_call: TRBJ1-1
v_call: TRBV9
cdr3_nt: TGTGCCAGCAGCGTCGGGACGGAAACTGGGGCTTTCTTT
cdr3_aa: CASSVGTETGAFF

clone_size: .
d_call: .
cdr3_length: 17
j_call: TRBJ2-3
v_call: TRBV27
cdr3_nt: TGTGCCAGCAGTTTAGTGGCCAGACCTTCAGGGGATTATACGCAGTATTTT
cdr3_aa: CASSLVARPSGDYTQYF

clone_size: once
d_call: TRBD2
cdr3_length: 18
j_call: TRBJ2-1
v_call: TRBV7-3
cdr3_nt: TGTGCCAGCAGCCCCGAACCACTAGCGGGGTCTTCCTACAATGAGCAGTTCTTC
cdr3_aa: CASSPEPLAGSSYNEQFF

clone_size: .
d_call: .
cdr3_length: 11
j_call: TRBJ2-1
v_call: TRBV23-1
cdr3_nt: TGCGCCAGCAGTCGAGGGCAGGAGCAGTTCTTC
cdr3_aa: CASSRGQEQFF

clone_size: .
d_call: TRBD1
cdr3_length: 16
j_call: TRBJ2-4
v_call: TRBV9
cdr3_nt: TGTGCCAGCAGCACCCCGGGACAGGGAAATGTGGACATTCAGTACTTC
cdr3_aa: CASSTPGQGNVDIQYF

clone_size: .
d_call: .
cdr3_length: 15
j_call: TRBJ2-5
v_call: TRBV5-3
cdr3_nt: TGTGCCAGCAGCACCCGGACACGTAGGCAAGAGACCCAGTACTTC
cdr3_aa: CASSTRTRRQETQYF

clone_size: many
d_call: TRBD2
cdr3_length: 14
j_call: TRBJ2-1
v_call: TRBV5-1
cdr3_nt: TGCGCCAGCAGCGTGACTAGCGGGTACAATGAGCAGTTCTTC
cdr3_aa: CASSVTSGYNEQFF